A selection of T cell receptor beta chains follows, all from one sample in a study of cytomegalovirus exposure and HLA in healthy donors. Generated by immunoSEQ multiplex PCR, the TCRdb table keeps only in-frame clones and is missing some. Of tens of thousands of clones in the sample, 90% to 95% are singletons; the top ten hold roughly 5.8%. The sequenced material came from PBMCs. Source of these receptors: a woman under 30 in good health and CMV-seronegative. The CDR3 runs from the conserved cysteine through the conserved F or W. D genes are given only for firm matches. Only some rows state a clone size, as once, few, many or a class for expanded clones.

clone_size j_call d_call v_call cdr3_aa cdr3_nt
NA TRBJ2-3 NA TRBV21-1 CAIPRLAGLTGDTQYF TGTGCCATACCCCGACTAGCGGGGCTCACGGGGGATACGCAGTATTTT
NA TRBJ2-2 NA TRBV7-8 CASSRREGANTGELFF TGTGCCAGCAGCCGACGCGAGGGAGCGAACACCGGGGAGCTGTTTTTT
NA TRBJ2-3 NA TRBV5-1 CASSLAVTSDTQYF TGCGCCAGCAGCTTGGCCGTAACTAGTGATACGCAGTATTTT
NA TRBJ2-2 TRBD2 TRBV29-1 CSVRPSGRTGELFF TGCAGCGTTCGTCCTAGCGGGAGGACCGGGGAGCTGTTTTTT
few TRBJ1-6 NA TRBV12-2 CASRYDEGGRNSPLHF TGTGCAAGTCGCTACGATGAGGGTGGGCGTAATTCACCCCTCCACTTT
NA TRBJ1-6 TRBD1 TRBV7-6 CASSLGQGGSPLHF TGTGCCAGCAGCTTAGGACAGGGCGGTTCACCCCTCCACTTT
NA TRBJ2-6 TRBD1 TRBV18 CASSVRTGTSGANVLTF TGTGCCAGCTCCGTAAGGACAGGGACTTCTGGGGCCAACGTCCTGACTTTC
NA TRBJ1-4 NA TRBV2 CASSPPTATNEKLFF TGTGCCAGCAGTCCCCCCACGGCAACTAATGAAAAACTGTTTTTT
NA TRBJ2-2 TRBD2 TRBV6-6 CASSRTSGEGGELFF TGTGCCAGCAGTCGGACTAGCGGGGAAGGCGGGGAGCTGTTTTTT
once TRBJ1-1 TRBD1 TRBV6-1 CASSAVRGLTEAFF TGTGCCAGCAGTGCAGTCAGGGGGCTCACTGAAGCTTTCTTT
once TRBJ1-2 NA TRBV5-8 CASSLARGYGYTF TGTGCCAGCAGCTTGGCCAGGGGCTATGGCTACACCTTC
NA TRBJ1-3 NA TRBV5-1 CASSLAGGSGNTIYF TGCGCCAGCAGCTTGGCCGGGGGTAGTGGAAACACCATATATTTT
NA TRBJ1-2 TRBD1 TRBV10-3 CAINEGTVGGYTF TGTGCCATCAACGAAGGGACAGTTGGGGGCTACACCTTC
NA TRBJ2-2 TRBD1 TRBV28 CASSSRDRGDTGELFF TGTGCCAGCAGTTCCCGGGACAGGGGTGACACCGGGGAGCTGTTTTTT
NA TRBJ1-1 TRBD1 TRBV6-6 CASSSPGTGAREAFF TGTGCCAGCAGTTCCCCCGGGACAGGGGCACGTGAAGCTTTCTTT
many TRBJ1-1 NA TRBV5-1 CASSLETSMNTEAFF TGCGCCAGCAGCTTGGAAACATCCATGAACACTGAAGCTTTCTTT
NA TRBJ1-2 TRBD1 TRBV7-6 CASSLERTGGHYGYTF TGTGCCAGCAGCTTAGAACGGACAGGGGGCCACTATGGCTACACCTTC
NA TRBJ2-3 NA TRBV7-7 CASSKSGSTADTQYF TGTGCCAGTAGTAAGTCCGGGAGTACGGCAGATACGCAGTATTTT
NA TRBJ1-2 NA TRBV27 CASSDRTYGYTF TGTGCCAGCAGTGACAGAACCTATGGCTACACCTTC
NA TRBJ2-1 NA TRBV9 CASSVSYNEQFF TGTGCCAGCAGCGTATCTTACAATGAGCAGTTCTTC
NA TRBJ1-2 TRBD1 TRBV5-8 CASSFWDRVLANYGYTF TGTGCCAGCAGCTTTTGGGACAGGGTTTTGGCTAACTATGGCTACACCTTC
few TRBJ1-1 NA TRBV30 CAWTTDSKNTEAFF TGTGCCTGGACCACGGACAGCAAGAACACTGAAGCTTTCTTT